The 5 T cell receptor beta chains below come from one sample, sequenced in a study of blood T cell repertoires in COVID-19. Here immunoSEQ multiplex PCR was the method, and the copy in TCRdb shows in-frame clones only, minus some. This sample has more than 450,000 clones, with about nine tenths found just once. The specimen was PBMCs or T cells enriched from blood (not recorded which). All receptors derive from a woman aged 18-35 years who had recovered from COVID-19.

V gene TRBV30 combines with J gene TRBJ1-6; 10 bases align to TRBD1. This CDR3 has 15 residues. In germline, CDR1 is GTSNPN, CDR2 SVGIG (reference sequence). Trimming cost V 7 bases and J 2 bases; bases outside gene matches: 5. CDR3 in DNA: TGTGCCTTCGACAGGGGGCGCCCCTATAATTCACCCCTCCACTTT. This gives the protein CAFDRGRPYNSPLHF.

This clone was counted once. V gene TRBV28 combines with J gene TRBJ1-1; D not certain. The V gene's germline CDR1 is MDHEN and CDR2 SYDVKM. V dropped 5 bases and J dropped 8 bases, with 9 bases sitting between them. The CDR3 consists of 11 residues. CDR3 nucleotide sequence: TGTGCCAGCAGTCAGGCCCAAGAAGCTTTCTTT. Its protein is CASSQAQEAFF.

This chain links TRBV6-5 with TRBJ1-5, with D unresolved. The CDR3 is 13 amino acids. Trimming cost V 3 bases and J 5 bases, with 8 bases left between them. In germline, CDR1 is MNHEY, CDR2 SVGAGI. The CDR3 DNA reads TGTGCCAGCAGTTATACAGCGGATCAGCCCCAGCATTTT. This translates into CASSYTADQPQHF.

The chain joins TRBV5-1 to TRBJ2-5; D possibly corresponds to TRBD2 (6 bases). Trimming pared 0 bases from V and 4 bases from J, leaving 10 bases between. This CDR3 has 14 residues. Germline V CDR1 and CDR2: SGHRS, YFSETQ. In DNA form, the CDR3 reads TGCGCCAGCAGCTTGGTACAGGAGGGAGAGACCCAGTACTTC. Translated: CASSLVQEGETQYF.

V is TRBV5-5 and J is TRBJ1-6; D may be TRBD1 (6 bases). V lost 3 bases and J lost 10, with 17 bases in between. The CDR3 has 15 amino acids. Per the germline V gene, CDR1 is SGHKS and CDR2 is YYEKEE (reference sequence). CDR3 DNA: TGTGCCAGCAGCTCTAAAGGGGGGGTTGGATCACCCCTCCACTTT. Its translation is CASSSKGGVGSPLHF.